Listed below are T cell receptor beta chains from one sample, sequenced in a study of T cell repertoires in ileal Crohn's disease. The repertoire was sequenced with immunoSEQ multiplex PCR; TCRdb's copy has only in-frame clones and lacks some. Seen here are tens of thousands of clones, 80% to 90% observed once, and the top ten hold roughly 6%. Sequenced input: ileal tissue. These receptors originate from an adult with Crohn's disease. CDR3s include the opening cysteine and the closing phenylalanine or tryptophan. Each record gives: J gene, V gene, clone size, D gene, CDR3 DNA, CDR3 protein. A D gene is named only where the DNA matches it firmly. Clone size appears in some rows only: once, few, many, or a class for an expanded clone.

J gene: TRBJ1-3; V gene: TRBV2; clone size: NA; D gene: TRBD1; CDR3 DNA: TGTGCCAGCAGTCTAGATACAGGGGGAGGTGGAAACACCATATATTTT; CDR3 protein: CASSLDTGGGGNTIYF
J gene: TRBJ1-1; V gene: TRBV6-5; clone size: NA; D gene: NA; CDR3 DNA: TGTGCCAGCAGTTCCGTCGAGGGGAACACTGAAGCTTTCTTT; CDR3 protein: CASSSVEGNTEAFF
J gene: TRBJ2-7; V gene: TRBV19; clone size: few; D gene: NA; CDR3 DNA: TGTGCCACCGCTGATCCCGGCAGGGTAGGTGAGCAGTACTTC; CDR3 protein: CATADPGRVGEQYF
J gene: TRBJ2-2; V gene: TRBV10-3; clone size: NA; D gene: TRBD2; CDR3 DNA: TGTGCCATCTCGGGTAGCGGGGACACCGGGGAGCTGTTTTTT; CDR3 protein: CAISGSGDTGELFF
J gene: TRBJ2-5; V gene: TRBV7-2; clone size: NA; D gene: TRBD1; CDR3 DNA: TGTGCCAGCAGTCCTACGACAGGGGGCAGGGAGACCCAGTACTTC; CDR3 protein: CASSPTTGGRETQYF
J gene: TRBJ2-1; V gene: TRBV19; clone size: NA; D gene: NA; CDR3 DNA: TGTGCCAGTAGTATGTCCAGTTACAATGAGCAGTTCTTC; CDR3 protein: CASSMSSYNEQFF
J gene: TRBJ2-5; V gene: TRBV19; clone size: NA; D gene: TRBD1; CDR3 DNA: TGTGCCAGTAGTGGGACAGGACATCAAGAGACCCAGTACTTC; CDR3 protein: CASSGTGHQETQYF
J gene: TRBJ1-6; V gene: TRBV27; clone size: few; D gene: NA; CDR3 DNA: TGTGCCAGCAGTTTCACGGGTCCGGCGGGCGGTGCACCCCTCCACTTT; CDR3 protein: CASSFTGPAGGAPLHF
J gene: TRBJ1-4; V gene: TRBV2; clone size: NA; D gene: NA; CDR3 DNA: TGTGCCAGCCTTGGGGGGATGACAACTAATGAAAAACTGTTTTTT; CDR3 protein: CASLGGMTTNEKLFF
J gene: TRBJ1-2; V gene: TRBV15; clone size: NA; D gene: TRBD1; CDR3 DNA: TGTGCCACCAGCGTGGGACAGGGGGCCCCCTATGGCTACACCTTC; CDR3 protein: CATSVGQGAPYGYTF
J gene: TRBJ2-3; V gene: TRBV5-1; clone size: NA; D gene: TRBD2; CDR3 DNA: TGCGCCAGCAGCTTGGACCTAGCGGGGGGGAGGGATACGCAGTATTTT; CDR3 protein: CASSLDLAGGRDTQYF
J gene: TRBJ2-2; V gene: TRBV6-5; clone size: few; D gene: TRBD1; CDR3 DNA: TGTGCCAGCAGAACGGACAGGGGAGTGACCGGGGAGCTGTTTTTT; CDR3 protein: CASRTDRGVTGELFF
J gene: TRBJ1-2; V gene: TRBV6-4; clone size: NA; D gene: NA; CDR3 DNA: TGTGCCAGCAGTGAGCAGTCTGGCTATGGCTACACCTTC; CDR3 protein: CASSEQSGYGYTF
J gene: TRBJ1-4; V gene: TRBV5-1; clone size: NA; D gene: TRBD1; CDR3 DNA: TGCGCCAGCAGCCCGGGACAGGGGGCGGGTAATGAAAAACTGTTTTTT; CDR3 protein: CASSPGQGAGNEKLFF
J gene: TRBJ1-2; V gene: TRBV6-5; clone size: once; D gene: TRBD1; CDR3 DNA: TGTGCCAGCAGGGGACAGACCATCGACTATGGCTACACCTTC; CDR3 protein: CASRGQTIDYGYTF
J gene: TRBJ2-2; V gene: TRBV4-1; clone size: NA; D gene: TRBD2; CDR3 DNA: TGCGCCAGCAGCCGCTTGGGGCTAGCGGGGGGGCTTAACACCGGGGAGCTGTTTTTT; CDR3 protein: CASSRLGLAGGLNTGELFF
J gene: TRBJ1-2; V gene: TRBV7-9; clone size: NA; D gene: TRBD1; CDR3 DNA: TGTGCCAGCAGTCTTGACAGGGACTATGGCTACACCTTC; CDR3 protein: CASSLDRDYGYTF
J gene: TRBJ1-1; V gene: TRBV9; clone size: NA; D gene: TRBD1; CDR3 DNA: TGTGCCAGCAGCGGGTTACAGGGGGCCGCTGAAGCTTTCTTT; CDR3 protein: CASSGLQGAAEAFF
J gene: TRBJ2-1; V gene: TRBV7-2; clone size: once; D gene: NA; CDR3 DNA: TGTGCCAGCAAAGTATATCCCGCCAACAGGGTCACCTACAATGAGCAGTTCTTC; CDR3 protein: CASKVYPANRVTYNEQFF
J gene: TRBJ1-4; V gene: TRBV9; clone size: NA; D gene: TRBD1; CDR3 DNA: TGTGCCAGCAGCGTAGGGGGGACAGGGGGCGAAAAACTGTTTTTT; CDR3 protein: CASSVGGTGGEKLFF
J gene: TRBJ1-1; V gene: TRBV5-8; clone size: NA; D gene: TRBD1; CDR3 DNA: TGTGCCAGTACCGGGACAGGGGGGACTGAAGCTTTCTTT; CDR3 protein: CASTGTGGTEAFF
J gene: TRBJ2-1; V gene: TRBV6-5; clone size: NA; D gene: NA; CDR3 DNA: TGTGCCAGCAGTTACTCGTCCGCAATCAGTGAGCAGTTCTTC; CDR3 protein: CASSYSSAISEQFF
J gene: TRBJ1-4; V gene: TRBV29-1; clone size: NA; D gene: NA; CDR3 DNA: TGCAGCGTTGAACAGTTTGGTGAAAAACTGTTTTTT; CDR3 protein: CSVEQFGEKLFF
J gene: TRBJ1-6; V gene: TRBV7-2; clone size: NA; D gene: NA; CDR3 DNA: TGTGCCAGCAGCTTAGGTCGAGGGAATTCACCCCTCCACTTT; CDR3 protein: CASSLGRGNSPLHF
J gene: TRBJ1-1; V gene: TRBV15; clone size: NA; D gene: TRBD1; CDR3 DNA: TGTGCCACCAGCAGAGTAGGGACAGGCGAAGCTTTCTTT; CDR3 protein: CATSRVGTGEAFF
J gene: TRBJ1-4; V gene: TRBV20-1; clone size: NA; D gene: NA; CDR3 DNA: TGCAGTGCTGGCCAGGGGAAGAAACTGTTTTTT; CDR3 protein: CSAGQGKKLFF